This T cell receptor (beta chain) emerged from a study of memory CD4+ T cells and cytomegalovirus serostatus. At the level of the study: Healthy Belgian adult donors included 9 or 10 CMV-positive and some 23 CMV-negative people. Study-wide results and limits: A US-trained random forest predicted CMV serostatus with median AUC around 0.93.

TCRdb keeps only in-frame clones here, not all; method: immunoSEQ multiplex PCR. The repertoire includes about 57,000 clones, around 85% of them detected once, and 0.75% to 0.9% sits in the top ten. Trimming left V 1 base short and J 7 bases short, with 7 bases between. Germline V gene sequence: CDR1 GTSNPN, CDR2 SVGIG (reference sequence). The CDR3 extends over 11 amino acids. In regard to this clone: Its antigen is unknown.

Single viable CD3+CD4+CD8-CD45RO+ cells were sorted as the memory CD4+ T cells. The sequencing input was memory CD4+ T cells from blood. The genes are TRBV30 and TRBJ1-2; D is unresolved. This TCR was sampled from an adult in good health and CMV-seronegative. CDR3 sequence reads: CAWSDKAGYTF. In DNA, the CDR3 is TGTGCCTGGAGTGACAAGGCTGGCTACACCTTC.